These T cell receptor beta chains were read from a single sample in a study of CD8+ T cells in alopecia areata. The table came from immunoSEQ multiplex PCR; TCRdb's copy has only in-frame clones and leaves some out. The table records some 100,000 clones, roughly 68% of them present only once. Sequencing input: CD4+ T cells sorted from blood. The receptors come from a human donor in good health. Each CDR3 is given with its conserved first and last residue. The order of the fields is J gene, D gene, clone size, V gene, CDR3 protein, CDR3 DNA. D genes are given only for firm matches. A clone size is listed for some rows: how often the clone was seen (once, few, many), or a class if it is expanded.

>TRBJ2-7|-|-|TRBV7-7
CASSFRESGEQYF
TGTGCCAGCAGCTTCAGGGAGTCCGGCGAGCAGTACTTC
>TRBJ1-6|-|-|TRBV2
CASSLKGPLHF
TGTGCCAGCAGCCTTAAGGGGCCCCTCCACTTT
>TRBJ2-7|-|-|TRBV5-1
CASSFPGSYEQYF
TGCGCCAGCAGCTTCCCGGGAAGCTACGAGCAGTACTTC
>TRBJ2-5|-|-|TRBV5-1
CASSLSGALQETQYF
TGCGCCAGCAGCTTGTCGGGGGCCCTCCAAGAGACCCAGTACTTC
>TRBJ2-3|-|-|TRBV30
CAFTSNAQYF
TGTGCCTTTACTAGTAACGCGCAGTATTTT
>TRBJ1-1|-|-|TRBV4-1
CASSQDWYGGTEAFF
TGCGCCAGCAGCCAAGATTGGTATGGCGGCACTGAAGCTTTCTTT
>TRBJ1-5|-|-|TRBV29-1
CSVAQGAQPQHF
TGCAGCGTTGCACAGGGTGCCCAGCCCCAGCATTTT
>TRBJ2-1|-|-|TRBV28
CASSRSAVNEQFF
TGTGCCAGCAGCCGCAGCGCGGTCAATGAGCAGTTCTTC
>TRBJ1-5|-|-|TRBV2
CASRQDYSNQPQHF
TGTGCCAGCAGGCAGGACTATAGCAATCAGCCCCAGCATTTT
>TRBJ2-7|-|many|TRBV5-6
CASSLTGTYYEQYF
TGTGCCAGCAGCTTGACCGGGACCTACTACGAGCAGTACTTC
>TRBJ2-2|-|-|TRBV6-4
CASGGTPGTGELFF
TGTGCCAGCGGCGGGACACCGGGTACCGGGGAGCTGTTTTTT
>TRBJ2-1|-|-|TRBV7-8
CASSFTINEQFF
TGTGCCAGCAGCTTCACGATCAATGAGCAGTTCTTC
>TRBJ1-2|TRBD1|-|TRBV13
CASSSGTGRYGYTF
TGTGCCAGCAGCTCGGGGACAGGGCGCTATGGCTACACCTTC
>TRBJ2-5|-|-|TRBV5-1
CASSSLAGGSQETQYF
TGCGCCAGCAGCTCACTAGCAGGGGGATCGCAAGAGACCCAGTACTTC
>TRBJ2-7|TRBD1|few|TRBV29-1
CTITGTAGEQYF
TGCACCATAACCGGGACAGCAGGCGAGCAGTACTTC
>TRBJ2-5|-|-|TRBV5-4
CASSRQGLKGETQYF
TGTGCCAGCAGCCGACAGGGACTCAAAGGGGAGACCCAGTACTTC
>TRBJ2-5|-|-|TRBV6-5
CASSYGTAGETQYF
TGTGCCAGCAGTTACGGGACCGCGGGAGAGACCCAGTACTTC
>TRBJ2-2|-|-|TRBV11-2
CASSLEPFPDTGELFF
TGTGCCAGCAGCTTAGAGCCGTTCCCGGACACCGGGGAGCTGTTTTTT
>TRBJ1-1|-|-|TRBV5-1
CASSNNFQGTEAFF
TGCGCCAGCAGCAACAACTTTCAGGGAACTGAAGCTTTCTTT
>TRBJ1-1|-|-|TRBV29-1
CSVEVWDKNTEAFF
TGCAGCGTTGAAGTCTGGGACAAGAACACTGAAGCTTTCTTT
>TRBJ2-6|-|-|TRBV15
CATKYSGANVLTF
TGTGCCACGAAGTACTCTGGGGCCAACGTCCTGACTTTC
>TRBJ2-2|-|many|TRBV11-2
CASATGAAHTGELFF
TGTGCCAGCGCGACCGGGGCGGCTCACACCGGGGAGCTGTTTTTT
>TRBJ2-1|-|few|TRBV7-2
CASSKKGGNEQFF
TGTGCCAGCAGCAAAAAGGGGGGTAATGAGCAGTTCTTC
>TRBJ1-1|-|-|TRBV2
CASSETEMNTEAFF
TGTGCCAGCAGTGAAACGGAGATGAACACTGAAGCTTTCTTT
>TRBJ2-3|TRBD2|-|TRBV9
CASSADRSVAGFTDTQYF
TGTGCCAGCAGCGCCGACCGGTCGGTAGCGGGGTTCACAGATACGCAGTATTTT
>TRBJ2-5|-|few|TRBV10-3
CAINGRPQETQYF
TGTGCCATCAACGGCAGGCCGCAAGAGACCCAGTACTTC
>TRBJ1-1|-|-|TRBV30
CAWSPVGTPNTEAFF
TGTGCCTGGAGCCCCGTGGGGACACCGAACACTGAAGCTTTCTTT
>TRBJ2-5|-|-|TRBV30
CAWTLQETQYF
TGTGCCTGGACACTCCAAGAGACCCAGTACTTC
>TRBJ2-1|TRBD2|-|TRBV9
CASSGTSGQYNEQFF
TGTGCCAGCAGCGGGACTAGCGGACAGTACAATGAGCAGTTCTTC
>TRBJ2-3|TRBD2|-|TRBV5-8
CGSGKERTSGGAADTQYF
TGTGGCAGCGGAAAGGAGAGGACTAGCGGGGGGGCGGCAGATACGCAGTATTTT
>TRBJ2-1|TRBD2|few|TRBV5-4
CASSYYSGGGNEQFF
TGTGCCAGCAGCTACTATAGCGGGGGGGGAAATGAGCAGTTCTTC
>TRBJ1-5|-|-|TRBV2
CASSRGVRSKQPQHF
TGTGCCAGCAGTCGGGGGGTCCGGAGTAAGCAGCCCCAGCATTTT
>TRBJ2-1|TRBD2|-|TRBV13
CASRTSGGPYNEQFF
TGTGCCAGCAGAACTAGCGGGGGCCCCTACAATGAGCAGTTCTTC
>TRBJ2-7|TRBD2|-|TRBV29-1
CSASAGGPYEQYF
TGCAGCGCCTCGGCGGGGGGCCCCTACGAGCAGTACTTC